This TCR beta chain was captured by sequencing in a study of OX40 agonist ivuxolimab in advanced cancers. Repertoires were generated with immunoSEQ multiplex PCR, while TCRdb's copy carries only in-frame clones and drops some. The data show about 13,000 clones, approximately 78% seen once. The receptor comes from an adult with an advanced solid tumor such as melanoma, head and neck, liver or kidney cancer. The starting material was CD4+ or CD8+ T cells sorted from blood, obtained in a trial of the OX40 agonist ivuxolimab.

The CDR3 loop is CASSSSTGITEAFF. CDR3 sequence (DNA): TGTGCCAGCAGCTCCTCGACAGGGATCACTGAAGCTTTCTTT. This chain joins TRBV11-1 and TRBJ1-1; TRBD1 matches 7 bases. Germline V gene sequence: CDR1 SGHAT, CDR2 FQDESV (reference sequence). V gave up 4 bases and J gave up 4 bases; unmatched junction bases: 6. This CDR3 is built from 14 residues.